These T cell receptor beta chains were read from a single sample in a study of blood T cell repertoires in COVID-19. Sequencing used immunoSEQ multiplex PCR; TCRdb keeps in-frame clones, though not all of them. The sample carries approximately 90,000 clones, more than 65% recorded once. The sample consisted of peripheral blood. Receptors were obtained from a man in his sixties or seventies with COVID-19, enrolled during active disease. CDR3s include the opening cysteine and the closing phenylalanine or tryptophan. The D gene is left open where the match is weak. The size of a clone is reported for some rows only, either as once, few or many, or as a class for expanded clones.

TRBJ2-3	TRBD2	TRBV11-3	NA	TGTGCCAGCAGCTTTCGGGGACTAGGTACAGATACGCAGTATTTT	CASSFRGLGTDTQYF
TRBJ2-7	NA	TRBV11-2	NA	TGTGCCAGCAGCTTAGACGGCGTGACACTTACCTACGAGCAGTACTTC	CASSLDGVTLTYEQYF
TRBJ2-4	TRBD2	TRBV4-3	NA	TGCGCCAGCAGCCATAACCCGGGACTAGGGGTAAACATTCAGTACTTC	CASSHNPGLGVNIQYF
TRBJ2-7	TRBD2	TRBV6-5	once	TGTGCCAGCAGTTACTCAACCGGGACTAGCGTTGGGCAGTACTTC	CASSYSTGTSVGQYF
TRBJ2-7	TRBD1	TRBV7-2	NA	TGTGCCAGCAACCCGGGACAGCCTTACGAGCAGTACTTC	CASNPGQPYEQYF
TRBJ1-1	NA	TRBV6-5	NA	TGTGCCAGCAGTTACAAGGCTTGGTCTGAGTCGGAGACTTTCTTT	CASSYKAWSESETFF
TRBJ1-5	TRBD1	TRBV15	NA	TGTGCCACCAAGGGACAGATGAATAGCAATCAGCCCCAGCATTTT	CATKGQMNSNQPQHF
TRBJ2-5	NA	TRBV29-1	NA	TGCAGCGGTGGGCAAGACAAAGAGACCCAGTACTTC	CSGGQDKETQYF
TRBJ1-2	TRBD1	TRBV7-2	NA	TGTGCCAGCAGCTTGGGGACAGGGGGCTTCGATGGCTACACCTTC	CASSLGTGGFDGYTF
TRBJ2-4	NA	TRBV27	few	TGTGCCAGCAGTTCTATAGCCAAAAACATTCAGTACTTC	CASSSIAKNIQYF
TRBJ1-3	NA	TRBV7-2	once	TGTGCCAGCAGCTTAGACTCCTCTGGAAACACCATATATTTT	CASSLDSSGNTIYF
TRBJ2-5	TRBD2	TRBV28	NA	TGTGCCAGCAGTTCTCTAGCGGGAGCGGGTGAGACCCAGTACTTC	CASSSLAGAGETQYF
TRBJ1-2	TRBD1	TRBV10-3	NA	TGTGCCATCACACCACGACAGGGAACCTCAGCTAACTATGGCTACACCTTC	CAITPRQGTSANYGYTF
TRBJ2-7	NA	TRBV9	medium-sized	TGTGCCAGCAGCCCGTCTCATAAACAGATACCCTACGAGCAGTACTTC	CASSPSHKQIPYEQYF
TRBJ2-6	TRBD1	TRBV27	NA	TGTGCCAGCAGTTTGACAGGGGTAGGCTCTGGGGCCAACGTCCTGACTTTC	CASSLTGVGSGANVLTF
TRBJ2-1	NA	TRBV11-2	once	TGTGCCAGCTTCCAGGGTAGTGAGCAGTTCTTC	CASFQGSEQFF
TRBJ2-7	TRBD2	TRBV20-1	NA	TGCAGTGCTAGTTGGCTAGCGGGCTCCTACGAGCAGTACTTC	CSASWLAGSYEQYF
TRBJ1-1	TRBD1	TRBV7-2	NA	TGTGCCAGCAGCTTAAGACAGGGGCAAGCTTTCTTT	CASSLRQGQAFF
TRBJ1-5	TRBD1	TRBV27	few	TGTGCCAGCAGTTTCACGGGACAGGGAGGCAATCAGCCCCAGCATTTT	CASSFTGQGGNQPQHF
TRBJ2-1	TRBD2	TRBV4-2	NA	TGTGCCAGCAGCCAAGTTAGAGCGGGAGACGGGCGCAATGAGCAGTTCTTC	CASSQVRAGDGRNEQFF
TRBJ1-1	NA	TRBV11-1	few	TGTGCCAGCAGCTTAAGGAGGTATGCATCTGAAGCTTTCTTT	CASSLRRYASEAFF
TRBJ1-1	NA	TRBV3-1/TRBV3-2	NA	TGTGCCAGCAGCCCAAATGAGGGTTTTGAAGCTTTCTTT	CASSPNEGFEAFF
TRBJ1-1	NA	TRBV7-2	NA	TGTGCCAGCGGGCACAAAACGACTGAAGCTTTCTTT	CASGHKTTEAFF
TRBJ2-5	NA	TRBV7-3	once	TGTGCCAGCAGCTTGGGGGGAAGTCAAGAGACCCAGTACTTC	CASSLGGSQETQYF
TRBJ1-6	NA	TRBV7-9	NA	TGTGCCAGCAGCCCTTCTGGGGGGGAGAGGATTTCACCCCTCCACTTT	CASSPSGGERISPLHF
TRBJ1-3	TRBD1	TRBV7-9	NA	TGTGCCTGCCGGCGGGACAGCTCTGGAAACACCATATATTTT	CACRRDSSGNTIYF
TRBJ1-1	NA	TRBV29-1	few	TGCAGCGTTGAATCCGTGCACAGGAACACTGAAGCTTTCTTT	CSVESVHRNTEAFF
TRBJ2-2	NA	TRBV10-3	NA	TGTGCCATCAGCCCGACAGGCGCGAACACCGGGGAGCTGTTTTTT	CAISPTGANTGELFF
TRBJ1-4	NA	TRBV10-1	NA	TGCGCCAGCAGTGAGCTTTTCGGGGGGAGCCGGGAAAAACTGTTTTTT	CASSELFGGSREKLFF
TRBJ2-7	TRBD1	TRBV6-5	NA	TGTGCCAGCAGTCAGGGGGCAAAGCCCTACGAGCAGTACTTC	CASSQGAKPYEQYF
TRBJ2-3	TRBD2	TRBV7-2	NA	TGTGCCAGCAGCTTAGTGGCCAGCGGGAGTGATACGCAGTATTTT	CASSLVASGSDTQYF
TRBJ2-1	NA	TRBV7-2	NA	TGTGCCAGCAGCCCCAATAACCATAGAGACAATGAGCAGTTCTTC	CASSPNNHRDNEQFF
TRBJ1-5	TRBD1	TRBV7-2	few	TGTGCCAGCAGCCCACCGGGACAGGGGGTTGGAAATCAGCCCCAGCATTTT	CASSPPGQGVGNQPQHF
TRBJ2-5	NA	TRBV5-4	few	TGTGCCAGCAGGGTCTCGGTCCGGGGGACCCAGTACTTC	CASRVSVRGTQYF
TRBJ2-7	TRBD1	TRBV5-8	NA	TGTGCCAGCAGCTTCCTGACAGGGGGCCGTGACGAGCAGTACTTC	CASSFLTGGRDEQYF
TRBJ1-5	TRBD1	TRBV3-1/TRBV3-2	NA	TGTGCCAGCAGCCAAACAGGGGGCTTGAGCAATCAGCCCCAGCATTTT	CASSQTGGLSNQPQHF
TRBJ1-1	TRBD1	TRBV5-6	few	TGTGCCAGCAGATTCGAAGGGGGCGGTAGGGGCACTGAAGCTTTCTTT	CASRFEGGGRGTEAFF
TRBJ2-2	TRBD2	TRBV27	NA	TGTGCCAGCAAGTACGGGAGGGCCACCGGGGAGCTGTTTTTT	CASKYGRATGELFF
TRBJ2-1	TRBD1	TRBV7-3	NA	TGTGCCAGCAGCTCTCTAGGACAGGGGGCTGTCAATGAGCAGTTCTTC	CASSSLGQGAVNEQFF
TRBJ1-6	TRBD1	TRBV13	NA	TGTGCCAGCAGCTTGCAGACAGGGTATTCACCCCTCCACTTT	CASSLQTGYSPLHF
TRBJ1-1	NA	TRBV4-1	NA	TGCGCCAGCAGCCAAGACATCATGAACACTGAAGCTTTCTTT	CASSQDIMNTEAFF
TRBJ2-5	TRBD2	TRBV9	NA	TGTGCCAGCAGCACAAAGGCACTAGCGGGCGCAGAGACCCAGTACTTC	CASSTKALAGAETQYF
TRBJ1-1	NA	TRBV5-1	NA	TGCGCCAGCGGTTTAGTGAACACTGAAGCTTTCTTT	CASGLVNTEAFF
TRBJ1-5	TRBD1	TRBV6-5	once	TGTGCCAGCAGGGACAGGGGAGAGCAGCCCCAGCATTTT	CASRDRGEQPQHF
TRBJ1-4	NA	TRBV15	NA	TGTGCCACCAGCAGGCCAGGGGCTAATGAAAAACTGTTTTTT	CATSRPGANEKLFF
TRBJ2-1	NA	TRBV7-3	NA	TGTGCCAGCAGCCAAAATAGCAACCTTTACAATGAGCAGTTCTTC	CASSQNSNLYNEQFF
TRBJ2-1	TRBD1	TRBV28	NA	TGTGCCAGCAGTCAGACAGGGGGTGACAATGAGCAGTTCTTC	CASSQTGGDNEQFF
TRBJ2-1	NA	TRBV19	NA	TGTGCCAGTAGTATCCCCCTGCGGAATGAGCAGTTCTTC	CASSIPLRNEQFF
TRBJ2-7	TRBD2	TRBV11-2	many	TGTGCCAGCAGCCCATGGACTAGCGGGAGTGTCGAGCAGTACTTC	CASSPWTSGSVEQYF
TRBJ1-1	TRBD1	TRBV19	NA	TGTGCCAGTAGCCGACAGGGGATGAACACTGAAGCTTTCTTT	CASSRQGMNTEAFF
TRBJ1-4	TRBD1	TRBV7-2	NA	TGTGCCAGCAGCTGGGGACAGGGGGCCGAGAAACTGTTTTTT	CASSWGQGAEKLFF
TRBJ1-1	NA	TRBV27	NA	TGTGCCAGCAGTTCTATGGGGGCGACGGCTGGCACTGAAGCTTTCTTT	CASSSMGATAGTEAFF
TRBJ2-3	TRBD1	TRBV6-2/TRBV6-3	many	TGTGCCAGCAGTAAACGGACAGGGGGAGATACGCAGTATTTT	CASSKRTGGDTQYF
TRBJ2-5	NA	TRBV11-2	NA	TGTGCCAGCAGCTTCCAGGGGGGCTTGGAGACCCAGTACTTC	CASSFQGGLETQYF
TRBJ1-1	TRBD1	TRBV10-3	NA	TGTGCCATCAGTGCAAGCCGGGACAGGGGCACTGAAGCTTTCTTT	CAISASRDRGTEAFF
TRBJ1-5	NA	TRBV28	NA	TGTGCCAGCAGTTCTAGGATTGAGGGGGATCAGCCCCAGCATTTT	CASSSRIEGDQPQHF
TRBJ2-7	NA	TRBV3-1/TRBV3-2	NA	TGTGCCAGCAGCCTCCGGGACATCTCCTACGAGCAGTACTTC	CASSLRDISYEQYF
TRBJ2-3	TRBD2	TRBV9	NA	TGTGCCAGCAGCCCCCCCGCGGGGGTCGATACGCAGTATTTT	CASSPPAGVDTQYF
TRBJ2-5	TRBD2	TRBV30	NA	TGTGCCTGGAATTTTGCGGGAGTGTCTAAGACCCAGTACTTC	CAWNFAGVSKTQYF